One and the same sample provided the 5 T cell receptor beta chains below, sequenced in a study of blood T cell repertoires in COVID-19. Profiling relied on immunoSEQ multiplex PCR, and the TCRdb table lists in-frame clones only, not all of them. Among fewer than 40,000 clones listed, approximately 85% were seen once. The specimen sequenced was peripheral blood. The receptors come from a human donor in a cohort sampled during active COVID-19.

Here the CDR3 DNA reads TGTGCCAGCCTCGGGGGAGGAGAGACCCAGTACTTC. Protein sequence: CASLGGGETQYF. The rearrangement joins TRBV3-1 (or the pseudogene TRBV3-2) to TRBJ2-5, with D perhaps TRBD2 (6 bases). This CDR3 contains 12 residues. Trimming removed 8 bases from V and 4 bases from J, with 11 bases in between. CDR1 and CDR2 (germline): LGHDT, YNNKEL (reference sequence).

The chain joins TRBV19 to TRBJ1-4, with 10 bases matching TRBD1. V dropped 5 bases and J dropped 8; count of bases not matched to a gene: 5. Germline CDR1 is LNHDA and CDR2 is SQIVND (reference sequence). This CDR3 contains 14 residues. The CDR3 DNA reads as TGTGCCAGTAGTCCGGGACAGGGGACAGAAAAACTGTTTTTT. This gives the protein CASSPGQGTEKLFF.

The CDR3 DNA reads as TGCAGTCCATCCGATACGCAGTATTTT. The encoded protein is CSPSDTQYF. This chain uses TRBV20-1 with TRBJ2-3; no clear D gene. V dropped 8 bases and J dropped 6 bases, with 6 bases sitting between them. The CDR3 consists of 9 residues. Per germline, CDR1 DFQATT and CDR2 SNEGSKA (reference sequence).

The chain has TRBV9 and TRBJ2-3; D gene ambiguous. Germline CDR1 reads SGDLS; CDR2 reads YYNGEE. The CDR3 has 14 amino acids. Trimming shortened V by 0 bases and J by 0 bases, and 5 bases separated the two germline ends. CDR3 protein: CASSVVLSTDTQYF. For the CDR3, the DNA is TGTGCCAGCAGCGTAGTCCTAAGCACAGATACGCAGTATTTT.

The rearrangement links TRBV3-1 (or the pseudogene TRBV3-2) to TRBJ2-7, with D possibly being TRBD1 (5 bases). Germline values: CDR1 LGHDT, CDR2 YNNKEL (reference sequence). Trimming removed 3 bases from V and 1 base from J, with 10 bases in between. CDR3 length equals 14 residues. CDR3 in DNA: TGTGCCAGCAGCCAGTGGGGCGATTCCTACGAGCAGTACTTC. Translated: CASSQWGDSYEQYF.